The clone carrying this T cell receptor beta chain was picked up many times. Its antigen is not known. Prior to thyroid surgery, none of the patients had received any treatment. This entry belongs to a study of metastatic and nonmetastatic thyroid tumors. Findings and caveats of the study: According to reports, the diversity of TCR beta was significantly higher in malignant thyroid tumors than in benign nodules, and this held in both blood and tumor samples.

The CDR3 loop spans 12 amino acids. The V gene lost 9 bases and the J gene lost 6 bases, with 12 bases spanning the gap. Germline CDR1 KGHDR, CDR2 SFDVKD. Source study methods: Building a distant-metastasis classifier for papillary thyroid cancer drew on CDR3 differences across clinicopathological groups. TCRdb called clones again from the PCR reads with MiXCR. The V and J calls here are based on TCRdb, not the publication. The sample includes tens of thousands of clones, about 15% of them seen just once. This chain joins TRBV24-1 and TRBJ2-3; D may correspond to TRBD1 or TRBD2 (5 bases each). The sample was blood. The TCR sequence derives from a female donor with papillary thyroid cancer or a benign thyroid nodule (not recorded which). Some clones in this sample may be carry-over from other donors' samples. The CDR3, as DNA: TGTGCCACCGGGCCGGGGACCGATACGCAGTATTTT. This translates into CATGPGTDTQYF.